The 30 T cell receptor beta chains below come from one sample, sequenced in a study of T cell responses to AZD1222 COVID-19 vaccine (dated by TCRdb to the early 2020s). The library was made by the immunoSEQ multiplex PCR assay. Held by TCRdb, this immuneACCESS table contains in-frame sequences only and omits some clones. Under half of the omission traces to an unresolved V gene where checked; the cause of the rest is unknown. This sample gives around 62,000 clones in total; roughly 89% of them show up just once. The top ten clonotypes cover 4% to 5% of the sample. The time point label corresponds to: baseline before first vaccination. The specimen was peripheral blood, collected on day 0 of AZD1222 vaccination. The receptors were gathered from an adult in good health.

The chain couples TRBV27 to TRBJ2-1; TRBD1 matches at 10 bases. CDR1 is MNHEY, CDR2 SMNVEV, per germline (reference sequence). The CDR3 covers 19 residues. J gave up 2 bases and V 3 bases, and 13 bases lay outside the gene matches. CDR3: CASSFRGQGVGIAYNEQFF. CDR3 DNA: TGTGCCAGCAGTTTTAGAGGACAGGGGGTCGGGATCGCCTACAATGAGCAGTTCTTC.

CDR3 sequence reads: CASSSGSEQYF. The CDR3 DNA is TGTGCCAGCAGCTCAGGGAGTGAGCAGTACTTC. The chain joins TRBV6-5 to TRBJ2-7; D could derive from TRBD1 or TRBD2 (5 bases each). V was cut by 6 bases and J by 7 bases, with 10 bases left in between. The CDR3 spans 11 residues. Germline V lookup: CDR1 MNHEY, CDR2 SVGAGI.

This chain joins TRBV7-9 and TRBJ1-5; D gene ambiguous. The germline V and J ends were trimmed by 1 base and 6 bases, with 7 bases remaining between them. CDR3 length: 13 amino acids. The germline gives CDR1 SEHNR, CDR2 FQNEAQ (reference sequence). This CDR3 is CASSLDWGQPQHF. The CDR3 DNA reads TGTGCCAGCAGCTTAGATTGGGGTCAGCCCCAGCATTTT.

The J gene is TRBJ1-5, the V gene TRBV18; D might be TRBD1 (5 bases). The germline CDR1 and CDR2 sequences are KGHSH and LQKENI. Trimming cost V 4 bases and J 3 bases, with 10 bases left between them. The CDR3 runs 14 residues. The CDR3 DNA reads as TGTGCCAGCTCACGAAGACAGAACAATCAGCCCCAGCATTTT. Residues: CASSRRQNNQPQHF.

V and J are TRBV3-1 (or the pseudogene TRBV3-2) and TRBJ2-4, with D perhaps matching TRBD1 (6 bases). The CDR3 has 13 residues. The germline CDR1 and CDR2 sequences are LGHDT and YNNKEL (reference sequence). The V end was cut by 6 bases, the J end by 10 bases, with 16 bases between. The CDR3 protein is CASSSRDTSIQYF. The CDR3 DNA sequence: TGTGCCAGCAGTTCTCGGGACACCTCGATTCAGTACTTC.

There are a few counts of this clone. The CDR3: CASSFTGNYGYTF. CDR3 DNA: TGTGCCAGCAGCTTTACAGGGAACTATGGCTACACCTTC. The chain uses TRBV11-2 and TRBJ1-2, with D tentatively TRBD1 (6 bases). The CDR3 is 13 residues long. V was trimmed by 3 bases and J by 2 bases, leaving 7 bases between them. Germline CDR1 reads SGHAT; CDR2 reads FQNNGV.

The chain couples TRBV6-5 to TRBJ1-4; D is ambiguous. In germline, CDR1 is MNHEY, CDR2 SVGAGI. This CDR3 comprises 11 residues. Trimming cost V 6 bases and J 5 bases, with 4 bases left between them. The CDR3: CASRENEKLFF. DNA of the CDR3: TGTGCCAGCAGGGAGAATGAAAAACTGTTTTTT.

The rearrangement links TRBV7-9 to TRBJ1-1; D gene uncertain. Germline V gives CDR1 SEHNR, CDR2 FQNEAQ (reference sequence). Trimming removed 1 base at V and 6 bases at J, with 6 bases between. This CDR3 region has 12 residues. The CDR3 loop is CASSLDGAEAFF. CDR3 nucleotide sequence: TGTGCCAGCAGCTTAGATGGCGCTGAAGCTTTCTTT.

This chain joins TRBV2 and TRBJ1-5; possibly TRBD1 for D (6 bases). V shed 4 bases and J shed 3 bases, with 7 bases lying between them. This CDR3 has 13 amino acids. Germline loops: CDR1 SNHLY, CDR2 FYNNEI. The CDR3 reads CASSGQANQPQHF. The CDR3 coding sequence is TGTGCCAGCAGTGGACAGGCCAATCAGCCCCAGCATTTT.

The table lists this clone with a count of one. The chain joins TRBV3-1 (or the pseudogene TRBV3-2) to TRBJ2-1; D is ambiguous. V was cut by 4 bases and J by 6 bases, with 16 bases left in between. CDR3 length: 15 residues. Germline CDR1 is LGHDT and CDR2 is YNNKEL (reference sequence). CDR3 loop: CASSPRTSQPNEQFF. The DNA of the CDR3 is TGTGCCAGCAGCCCCCGCACATCTCAACCCAATGAGCAGTTCTTC.

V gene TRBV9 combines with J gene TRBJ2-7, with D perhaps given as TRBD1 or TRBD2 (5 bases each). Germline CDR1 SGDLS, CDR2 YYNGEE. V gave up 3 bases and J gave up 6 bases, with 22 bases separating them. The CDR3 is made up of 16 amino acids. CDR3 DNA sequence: TGTGCCAGCAGCGCCTTATCCGGGACGGGAACGCCCGAGCAGTACTTC. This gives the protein CASSALSGTGTPEQYF. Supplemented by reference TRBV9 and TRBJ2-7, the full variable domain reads DSGVTQTPKHLITATGQRVTLRCSPRSGDLSVYWYQQSLDQGLQFLIQYYNGEERAKGNILERFSAQQFPDLHSELNLSSLELGDSALYFCASSALSGTGTPEQYFGPGTRLTVT.

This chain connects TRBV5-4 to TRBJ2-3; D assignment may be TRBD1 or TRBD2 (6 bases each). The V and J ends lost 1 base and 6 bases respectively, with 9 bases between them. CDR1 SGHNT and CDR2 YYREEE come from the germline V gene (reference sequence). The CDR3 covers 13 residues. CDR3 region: CASSLKGGDTQYF. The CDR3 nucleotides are TGTGCCAGCAGCTTGAAAGGGGGGGATACGCAGTATTTT.

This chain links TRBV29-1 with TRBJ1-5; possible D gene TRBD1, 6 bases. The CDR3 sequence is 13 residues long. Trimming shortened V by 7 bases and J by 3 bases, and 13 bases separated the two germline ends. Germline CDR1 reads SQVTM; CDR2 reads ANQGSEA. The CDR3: CSASGQNNQPQHF. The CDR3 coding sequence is TGCAGCGCCTCCGGACAGAACAATCAGCCCCAGCATTTT.

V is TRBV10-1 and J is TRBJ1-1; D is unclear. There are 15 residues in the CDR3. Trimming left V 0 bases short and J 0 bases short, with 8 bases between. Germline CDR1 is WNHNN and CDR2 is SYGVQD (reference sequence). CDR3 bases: TGCGCCAGCAGTGAGTCTTTAGGCTTGAACACTGAAGCTTTCTTT. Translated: CASSESLGLNTEAFF.

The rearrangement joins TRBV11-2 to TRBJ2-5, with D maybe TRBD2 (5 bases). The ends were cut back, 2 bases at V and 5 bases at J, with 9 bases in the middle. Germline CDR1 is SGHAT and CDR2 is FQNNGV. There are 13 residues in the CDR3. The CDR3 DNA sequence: TGTGCCAGCAGCTTAAGGACGGGGGAGACCCAGTACTTC. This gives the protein CASSLRTGETQYF.

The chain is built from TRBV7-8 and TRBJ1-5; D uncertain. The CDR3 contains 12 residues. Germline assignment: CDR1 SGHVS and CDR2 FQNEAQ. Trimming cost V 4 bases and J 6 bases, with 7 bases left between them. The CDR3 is CASSSSGQPQHF. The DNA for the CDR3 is TGTGCCAGCAGCTCGTCTGGTCAGCCCCAGCATTTT.

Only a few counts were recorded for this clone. CDR3 nucleotides: TGTGCCAGCAGCCTTAGGCCTTGGGTTAATCAGCCCCAGCATTTT. Protein: CASSLRPWVNQPQHF. The gene calls are TRBV6-5 and TRBJ1-5, with D uncertain. The CDR3 length is 15 residues. From germline, CDR1 is MNHEY and CDR2 SVGAGI. V lost 6 bases to trimming and J lost 4 bases, with 16 bases between them.

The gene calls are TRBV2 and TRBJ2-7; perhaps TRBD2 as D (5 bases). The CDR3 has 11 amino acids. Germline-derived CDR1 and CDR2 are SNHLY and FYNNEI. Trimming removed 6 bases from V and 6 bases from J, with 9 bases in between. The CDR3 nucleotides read TGTGCCAGCAGAGGAGGACTCGAGCAGTACTTC. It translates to CASRGGLEQYF. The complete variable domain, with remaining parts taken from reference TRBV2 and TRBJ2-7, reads EPEVTQTPSHQVTQMGQEVILRCVPISNHLYFYWYRQILGQKVEFLVSFYNNEISEKSEIFDDQFSVERPDGSNFTLKIRSTKLEDSAMYFCASRGGLEQYFGPGTRLTVT.

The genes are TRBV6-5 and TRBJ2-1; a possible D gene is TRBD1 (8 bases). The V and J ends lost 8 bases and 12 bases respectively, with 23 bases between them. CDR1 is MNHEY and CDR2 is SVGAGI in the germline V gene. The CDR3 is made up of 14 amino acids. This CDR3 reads CASYRGGSGGWQFF. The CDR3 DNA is TGTGCCAGCTACAGGGGGGGGAGTGGAGGTTGGCAGTTCTTC.

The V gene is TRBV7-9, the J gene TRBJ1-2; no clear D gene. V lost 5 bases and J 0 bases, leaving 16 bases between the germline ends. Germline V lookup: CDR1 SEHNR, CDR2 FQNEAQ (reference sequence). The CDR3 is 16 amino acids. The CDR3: CASSPPVWVSNYGYTF. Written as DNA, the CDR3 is TGTGCCAGCAGCCCACCGGTGTGGGTTTCTAACTATGGCTACACCTTC.

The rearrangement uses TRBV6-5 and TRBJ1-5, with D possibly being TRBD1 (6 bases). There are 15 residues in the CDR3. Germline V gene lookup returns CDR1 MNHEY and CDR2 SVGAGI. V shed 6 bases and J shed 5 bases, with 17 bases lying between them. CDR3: CASRFRGQADQPQHF. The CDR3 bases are TGTGCCAGCAGGTTTCGGGGGCAGGCGGATCAGCCCCAGCATTTT.

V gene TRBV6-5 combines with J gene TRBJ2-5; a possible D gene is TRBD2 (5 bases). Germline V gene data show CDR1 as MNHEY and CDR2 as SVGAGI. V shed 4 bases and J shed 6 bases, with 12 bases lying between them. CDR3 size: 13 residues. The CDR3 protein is CASSSTRMQTQYF. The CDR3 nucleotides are TGTGCCAGCAGTTCAACTAGGATGCAGACCCAGTACTTC.

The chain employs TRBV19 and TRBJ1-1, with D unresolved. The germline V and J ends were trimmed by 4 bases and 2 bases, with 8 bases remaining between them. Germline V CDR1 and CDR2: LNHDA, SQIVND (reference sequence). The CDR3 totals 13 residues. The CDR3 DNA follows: TGTGCCAGTAGTACTACAGCTAACACTGAAGCTTTCTTT. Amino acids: CASSTTANTEAFF.

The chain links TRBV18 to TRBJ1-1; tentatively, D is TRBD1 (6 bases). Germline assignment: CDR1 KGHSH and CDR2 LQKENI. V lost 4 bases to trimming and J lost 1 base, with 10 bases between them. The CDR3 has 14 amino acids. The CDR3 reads CASSQRTENTEAFF. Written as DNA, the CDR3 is TGTGCCAGCTCACAGCGGACAGAGAACACTGAAGCTTTCTTT.

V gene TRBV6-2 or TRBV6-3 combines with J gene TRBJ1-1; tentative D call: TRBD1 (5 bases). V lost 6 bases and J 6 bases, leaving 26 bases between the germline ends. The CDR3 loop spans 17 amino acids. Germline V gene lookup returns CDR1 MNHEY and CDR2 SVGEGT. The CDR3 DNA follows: TGTGCCAGCAGCCCTGATCGTTGGGGCAGAACCGCCCCTGAAGCTTTCTTT. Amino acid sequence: CASSPDRWGRTAPEAFF.

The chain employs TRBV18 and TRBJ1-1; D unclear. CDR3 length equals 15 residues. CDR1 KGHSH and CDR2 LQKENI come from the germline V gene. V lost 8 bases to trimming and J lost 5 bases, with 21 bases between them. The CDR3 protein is CASTPSGPRGTEAFF. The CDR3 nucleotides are TGTGCCAGCACGCCCAGTGGGCCGAGAGGGACTGAAGCTTTCTTT.

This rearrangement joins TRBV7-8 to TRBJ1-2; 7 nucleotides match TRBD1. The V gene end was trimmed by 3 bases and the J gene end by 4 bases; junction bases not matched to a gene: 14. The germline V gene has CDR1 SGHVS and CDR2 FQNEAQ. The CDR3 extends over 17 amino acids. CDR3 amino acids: CASSFSVAGGGGYGYTF. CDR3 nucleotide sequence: TGTGCCAGCAGCTTCTCGGTAGCAGGGGGAGGAGGCTATGGCTACACCTTC.

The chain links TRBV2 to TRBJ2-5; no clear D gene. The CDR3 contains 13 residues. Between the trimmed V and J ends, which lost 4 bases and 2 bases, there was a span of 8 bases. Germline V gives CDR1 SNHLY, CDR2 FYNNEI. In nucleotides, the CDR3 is TGTGCCAGCAGTGCGAATCTACAAGAGACCCAGTACTTC. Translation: CASSANLQETQYF.

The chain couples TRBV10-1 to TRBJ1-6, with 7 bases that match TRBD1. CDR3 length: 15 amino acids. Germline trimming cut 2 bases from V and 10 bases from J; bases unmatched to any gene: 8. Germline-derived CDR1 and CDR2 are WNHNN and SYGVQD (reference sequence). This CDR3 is CASSEDRARRSPLHF. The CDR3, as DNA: TGCGCCAGCAGTGAGGACAGGGCCCGGCGGTCACCCCTCCACTTT.

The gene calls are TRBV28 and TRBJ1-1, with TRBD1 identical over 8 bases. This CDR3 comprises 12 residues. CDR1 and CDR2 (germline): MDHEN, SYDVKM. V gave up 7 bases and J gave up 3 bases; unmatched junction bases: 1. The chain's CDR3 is CASKGQDTEAFF. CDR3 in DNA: TGTGCCAGCAAGGGACAGGACACTGAAGCTTTCTTT.